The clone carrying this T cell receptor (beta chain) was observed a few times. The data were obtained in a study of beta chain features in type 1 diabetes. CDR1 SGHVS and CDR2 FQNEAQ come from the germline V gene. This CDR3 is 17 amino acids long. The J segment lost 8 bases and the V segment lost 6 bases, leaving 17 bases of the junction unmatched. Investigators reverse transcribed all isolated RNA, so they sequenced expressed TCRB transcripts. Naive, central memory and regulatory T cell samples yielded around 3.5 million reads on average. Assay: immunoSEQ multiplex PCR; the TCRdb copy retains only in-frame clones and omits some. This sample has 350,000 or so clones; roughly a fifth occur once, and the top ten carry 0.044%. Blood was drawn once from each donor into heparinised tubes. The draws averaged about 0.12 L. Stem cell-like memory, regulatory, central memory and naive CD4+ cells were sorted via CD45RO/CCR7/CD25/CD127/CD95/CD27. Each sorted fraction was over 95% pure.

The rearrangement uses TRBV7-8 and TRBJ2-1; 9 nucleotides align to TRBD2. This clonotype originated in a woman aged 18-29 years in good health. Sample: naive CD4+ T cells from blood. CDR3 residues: CASRPPLYPGLADEQFF. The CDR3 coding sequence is TGTGCCAGCAGGCCTCCCCTCTACCCGGGACTAGCAGATGAGCAGTTCTTC.